A selection of T cell receptor beta chains follows, all from one sample in a study of T cells in localized non-small cell lung cancer. Measured with immunoSEQ multiplex PCR; TCRdb has only the in-frame clones, and not every one. The data show approximately 81,000 clones, roughly 91% seen once. The sample in question was peripheral blood, obtained before any cancer treatment. These receptors were taken from a woman between 40 and 69 years old with stage I squamous cell lung carcinoma. Both conserved end residues are part of each CDR3. D genes are given only for firm matches. Clone size is not always given. Where it is, it says once, few, many or a class for expanded clones.

J: TRBJ2-2
V: TRBV9
size: few
D: TRBD1
CDR3: CASSVGTGGRAGELFF
DNA: TGTGCCAGCAGCGTTGGGACAGGGGGAAGGGCCGGGGAGCTGTTTTTT

J: TRBJ1-1
V: TRBV27
size: -
D: -
CDR3: CASRGKTVNTEAFF
DNA: TGTGCCAGCAGAGGGAAGACAGTTAACACTGAAGCTTTCTTT

J: TRBJ1-2
V: TRBV30
size: -
D: -
CDR3: CAWSTAGDFGGYTF
DNA: TGTGCCTGGAGTACGGCAGGGGATTTCGGGGGCTACACCTTC

J: TRBJ1-6
V: TRBV4-1
size: -
D: -
CDR3: CASSRQSRDGYTNYNSPLHF
DNA: TGCGCCAGCAGCCGACAGTCCCGGGACGGCTATACAAACTATAATTCACCCCTCCACTTT

J: TRBJ2-5
V: TRBV2
size: once
D: TRBD1
CDR3: CASNTGASQETQYF
DNA: TGTGCCAGCAATACAGGGGCTTCTCAAGAGACCCAGTACTTC

J: TRBJ1-1
V: TRBV6-5
size: -
D: TRBD1
CDR3: CASSGQGRTEAFF
DNA: TGTGCCAGCAGTGGACAGGGACGCACTGAAGCTTTCTTT

J: TRBJ1-5
V: TRBV2
size: -
D: TRBD1
CDR3: CASTDRGYSNQPQHF
DNA: TGTGCCAGCACAGACAGGGGATATAGCAATCAGCCCCAGCATTTT

J: TRBJ1-2
V: TRBV6-5
size: -
D: TRBD1
CDR3: CASSRAGTGYGYTF
DNA: TGTGCCAGCAGCCGCGCCGGGACAGGGTATGGCTACACCTTC

J: TRBJ2-6
V: TRBV5-1
size: -
D: -
CDR3: CASGITGTGANVLTF
DNA: TGCGCCAGCGGGATCACAGGGACCGGGGCCAACGTCCTGACTTTC

J: TRBJ2-7
V: TRBV6-5
size: -
D: TRBD2
CDR3: CASSRGLAGGEQYF
DNA: TGTGCCAGCAGTAGGGGACTAGCGGGGGGAGAGCAGTACTTC

J: TRBJ1-1
V: TRBV2
size: -
D: TRBD1
CDR3: CASSREGQGNTEAFF
DNA: TGTGCCAGCAGTCGGGAGGGACAGGGAAACACTGAAGCTTTCTTT

J: TRBJ2-7
V: TRBV5-6
size: -
D: -
CDR3: CASSLGSSYEQYF
DNA: TGTGCCAGCAGCCTCGGGAGCTCCTACGAGCAGTACTTC